Listed below are T cell receptor beta chains from one sample, sequenced in a study of blood T cell repertoires in COVID-19. Method: immunoSEQ multiplex PCR; TCRdb's copy keeps in-frame clones and lacks some. Counted here are around 250,000 clones, roughly nine tenths occurring once; the ten biggest clones make up more than 1%. Material for sequencing was PBMCs or T cells enriched from blood (not recorded which). Receptors originate from a human donor in a cohort exposed to, infected with or recovered from COVID-19 (not recorded which). The donor label of this sample is uncertain. Each CDR3 is given with its conserved first and last residue. A D gene is named only where the DNA matches it firmly. The listing skips clone size in some rows; elsewhere it reads once, few, many or a size class.

TRBJ2-1,TRBV7-3,.,.,CASSLVASPAPYNEQFF
TRBJ2-5,TRBV11-1,.,.,CASSLEARAGETQYF
TRBJ1-2,TRBV4-1,.,.,CASSQGGGRGPNYGYTF
TRBJ1-4,TRBV27,.,.,CASSLRTLNEKLFF
TRBJ1-4,TRBV27,.,.,CASRRGQTANEKLFF
TRBJ2-7,TRBV5-4,.,TRBD1,CASSLGQGAYEQYF
TRBJ1-1,TRBV9,.,TRBD1,CASSVVSGIGQALTEAFF
TRBJ1-1,TRBV7-9,.,.,CASSSDGDYTEAFF
TRBJ2-7,TRBV9,.,TRBD1,CASSLGTGSGEQYF
TRBJ1-2,TRBV5-1,.,TRBD1,CASSLWDRSNYGYTF
TRBJ2-7,TRBV11-2,.,TRBD1,CASSVVVGTGTYEQYF
TRBJ1-3,TRBV7-9,.,.,CASSDLGGGNTIYF
TRBJ2-5,TRBV27,.,.,CASSFRRGGPIKETQYF
TRBJ2-1,TRBV28,.,.,CASSQLDFRSYNEQFF
TRBJ2-1,TRBV7-9,few,.,CASSSGLYNEQFF
TRBJ1-2,TRBV10-3,.,.,CAISDYKRDPVTGYGYTF
TRBJ2-2,TRBV4-3,.,TRBD1,CASSRTGGDTGELFF
TRBJ2-3,TRBV21-1,.,.,CASSKAIINLGTVNDTQYF
TRBJ1-2,TRBV7-2,few,.,CASSLALRGYTF
TRBJ1-3,TRBV19,.,.,CASSISGFSGNTIYF
TRBJ1-2,TRBV10-2,.,.,CASSPGTGRNGYTF
TRBJ1-1,TRBV19,.,TRBD1,CASRKQGARVWDTEAFF
TRBJ1-2,TRBV19,.,.,CASSIGGPPSPNYGYTF
TRBJ2-2,TRBV5-6,.,.,CASSPGLATGELFF
TRBJ1-4,TRBV6-2/TRBV6-3,.,.,CASSFGVNEKLFF
TRBJ1-6,TRBV25-1,.,.,CASSVPDSHSPLHF
TRBJ1-5,TRBV7-8,.,TRBD1,CASSLAGTGGPNQPQHF
TRBJ1-2,TRBV6-1,few,TRBD1,CASSEASGTGGGRTSF
TRBJ1-4,TRBV6-5,.,TRBD1,CATRQGAYEKLFF
TRBJ1-2,TRBV5-6,.,.,CASSASQGFVYGYTF
TRBJ2-5,TRBV5-1,.,TRBD2,CASSHTRRGAFQETQYF
TRBJ1-2,TRBV5-4,.,.,CASSLDRHYGYTF
TRBJ1-5,TRBV12-3/TRBV12-4,.,.,CASSLKGEQPQHF
TRBJ2-7,TRBV2,.,.,CASSMTGKYEQYF
TRBJ1-4,TRBV9,once,.,CASSVAHAANEKLFF
TRBJ2-1,TRBV4-1,.,TRBD1,CASSQTRTGFGEQFF
TRBJ2-3,TRBV4-1,.,.,CASSQPGLRGNTQYF
TRBJ1-6,TRBV27,.,.,CASSPWGERNSPLHF
TRBJ1-6,TRBV9,.,TRBD1,CASSSGGTGFDSPLHF
TRBJ2-2,TRBV9,.,.,CASSESRASDTGELFF
TRBJ1-1,TRBV10-3,.,.,CAISESRETEAFF
TRBJ1-1,TRBV30,.,.,CAWSVLAGWNTEAFF
TRBJ2-7,TRBV30,.,TRBD1,CAWAGTGFYEQYF